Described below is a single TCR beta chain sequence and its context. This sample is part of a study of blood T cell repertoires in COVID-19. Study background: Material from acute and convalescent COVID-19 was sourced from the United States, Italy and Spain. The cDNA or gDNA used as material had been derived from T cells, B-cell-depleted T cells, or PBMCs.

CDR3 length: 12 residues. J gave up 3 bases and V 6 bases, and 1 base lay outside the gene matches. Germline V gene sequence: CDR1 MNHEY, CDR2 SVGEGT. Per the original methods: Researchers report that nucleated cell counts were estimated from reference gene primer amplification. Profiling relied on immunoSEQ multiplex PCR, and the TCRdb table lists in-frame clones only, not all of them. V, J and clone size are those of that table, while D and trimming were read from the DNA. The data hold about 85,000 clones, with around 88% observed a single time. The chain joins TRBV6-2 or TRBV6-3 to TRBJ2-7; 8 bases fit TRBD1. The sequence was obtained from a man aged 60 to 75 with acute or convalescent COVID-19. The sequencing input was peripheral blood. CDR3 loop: CASSDRGYEQYF. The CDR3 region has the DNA TGTGCCAGCAGCGACAGGGGCTACGAGCAGTACTTC.